The clone carrying this T cell receptor beta chain came up a few times. As yet, its antigen is unknown. This sample was taken from a study of vaccination and CD4 T cells after COVID-19. Study details: The cells were exposed to overlapping spike peptides originating from SARS-CoV-2, HCoV-NL63, HCoV-OC43 and HCoV-229E for stimulation.

As to treatment: roughly 11-day PBMC culture with coronavirus spike peptide pools or control peptides (ViraFEST assay). CD4+ T-cell collection from the unexposed donor predated the COVID-19 pandemic (2011-2018). At both days 3 and 7, half the medium was replaced with fresh IL-2 medium. Probes of unexposed-donor CD4+ T cells used SARS-CoV-2 S/N and four cold-coronavirus spikes (cells permitting). CD4+ T cells that had been cultured provided DNA sequenced with the Oncomine TCR Beta short-read assay. Genomic DNA was extracted from cultured CD4+ T cells. TCRdb re-derived calls from the PCR reads in MiXCR, one entry per CDR3 protein. The table shows 9,000 to 10,000 distinct CDR3 sequences, with around 40% occurring only once. The CDR3 consists of 14 residues. V was trimmed by 1 base and J by 0 bases, leaving 9 bases between them. The germline V gene encodes CDR1 DFQATT and CDR2 SNEGSKA (reference sequence).

The sample was CD4+ T cells from blood, cultured in vitro. The TCR was taken from a human donor in good health. This chain uses TRBV20-1 with TRBJ1-1; D remains unclear. Here the CDR3 DNA reads TGCAGTGCTAGAGTAGGCCAGATGAACACTGAAGCTTTCTTT. Protein product: CSARVGQMNTEAFF.